The 16 T cell receptor beta chains below were found in one sample sequenced in a study of post-analysis software for immune sequencing data. General observations from the study: There were roughly five TRBV segments more frequent in patients than controls, and TRBV5-6, TRBV5-1 and TRBV20-1 were among them.

Unique molecular identifiers were built into the TCR beta cDNA libraries. TCRdb analysed the PCR reads with MiXCR anew, one entry per CDR3 protein. The sample has more than 500,000 distinct CDR3 sequences; 30% to 40% are singletons. Which antigens these TCRs recognize remains unknown. Sequencing input: blood. The receptors come from a girl aged 2-17 years with multiple sclerosis.

This clonotype was observed a few times. This chain joins TRBV20-1 and TRBJ1-2, with 8 bases lining up with TRBD1. The germline CDR1 and CDR2 sequences are DFQATT and SNEGSKA (reference sequence). Losses at the gene ends were 3 bases for V and 2 bases for J; bases not matched to a gene: 8. CDR3 length: 15 residues. Here the CDR3 reads CSASHGQGANYGYTF. The DNA of the CDR3 is TGCAGTGCTAGTCACGGCCAGGGGGCAAACTATGGCTACACCTTC.

V and J are TRBV3-1 and TRBJ2-1; TRBD1 matches 7 bases. The length of the CDR3 is 14 residues. Germline CDR1 is LGHDT and CDR2 is YNNKEL (reference sequence). The J segment lost 12 bases and the V segment lost 0 bases, leaving 8 bases of the junction unmatched. Here the CDR3 DNA reads TGTGCCAGCAGCCAAGATCAGGGGGAAAGGGGGCAGTTCTTC. Residues: CASSQDQGERGQFF.

The chain is built from TRBV10-3 and TRBJ2-1; maybe TRBD1 (5 bases). With 2 bases removed from V and 3 bases from J, the gap between germline ends came to 5 bases. Germline loops: CDR1 ENHRY, CDR2 SYGVKD. This CDR3 has 13 residues. CDR3 nucleotides: TGTGCCATCAGTGAGACAGGCTACAATGAGCAGTTCTTC. It encodes CAISETGYNEQFF.

V usage is TRBV5-1 and J usage is TRBJ1-1; D is possibly TRBD1 (6 bases). The CDR3 consists of 16 residues. Germline V lookup: CDR1 SGHRS, CDR2 YFSETQ. The V gene lost 3 bases and the J gene lost 3 bases, with 18 bases spanning the gap. The CDR3 reads CASSSRGLSGDTEAFF. In DNA, the CDR3 is TGCGCCAGCAGCTCGAGGGGCCTCTCAGGGGACACTGAAGCTTTCTTT.

J is TRBJ2-3 and V is TRBV20-1; 11 positions agree with TRBD2. Germline V gives CDR1 DFQATT, CDR2 SNEGSKA (reference sequence). The trim removed 5 bases at V and 2 bases at J, leaving 6 bases unmatched. The CDR3 length is 15 residues. The CDR3 DNA follows: TGCAGTGCTGGAGCGGGACTAGCGGACACAGATACGCAGTATTTT. Protein product: CSAGAGLADTDTQYF.

This clonotype has at least ten counts. The rearrangement links TRBV10-3 to TRBJ1-2; D uncertain. V was pared by 10 bases and J by 2 bases, with 11 bases between. Germline CDR1 reads ENHRY; CDR2 reads SYGVKD. The CDR3 contains 12 residues. The CDR3 nucleotides are TGTGCCACCTCGGAGACAAACTATGGCTACACCTTC. This codes for CATSETNYGYTF.

The rearrangement links TRBV7-3 to TRBJ2-4; perhaps TRBD2 as D (5 bases). The CDR3 totals 19 residues. The V gene lost 4 bases and the J gene lost 5 bases, with 27 bases spanning the gap. Germline CDR1 is SGHTA and CDR2 is FQGTGA. The CDR3 DNA follows: TGTGCCAGCAGCTGCGTCCAGGAGGAGAGGGAGCCCCCTCAAAACATTCAGTACTTC. This translates into CASSCVQEEREPPQNIQYF.

This clonotype was detected a few times. The V gene is TRBV6-5, the J gene TRBJ1-4; no clear D gene. The germline gives CDR1 MNHEY, CDR2 SVGAGI. The CDR3 has 16 amino acids. Trimming left V 6 bases short and J 6 bases short, with 20 bases between. In DNA form, the CDR3 reads TGTGCCAGCAGATCAAACACTCGGAGGGAGGATGAAAAACTGTTTTTT. Its protein product is CASRSNTRREDEKLFF.

The chain is built from TRBV15 and TRBJ2-1, with TRBD2 identical over 8 bases. CDR1 is LNHNV and CDR2 is YYDKDF in the germline V gene (reference sequence). The CDR3 runs 16 residues. The junction had 8 bases not matched to a gene; V was cut back by 1 base and J by 6 bases. The CDR3 here is CATSRVPGLDRNEQFF. The DNA of the CDR3 is TGTGCCACCAGCAGAGTTCCGGGACTAGATCGCAATGAGCAGTTCTTC. Looking up the rest from reference TRBV15 and TRBJ2-1 gives the full variable domain: DAMVIQNPRYQVTQFGKPVTLSCSQTLNHNVMYWYQQKSSQAPKLLFHYYDKDFNNEADTPDNFQSRRPNTSFCFLDIRSPGLGDTAMYLCATSRVPGLDRNEQFFGPGTRLTVL.

This clonotype was observed once. The gene calls are TRBV5-1 and TRBJ2-1; 11 positions agree with TRBD1. V shed 4 bases, J shed 7 bases, and the junction held 4 bases outside the gene matches. Germline CDR1 and CDR2: SGHRS and YFSETQ. The CDR3 runs 14 residues. In nucleotides, the CDR3 is TGCGCCAGCAGCGCCGGACAGGGGGCGAATGAGCAGTTCTTC. As protein: CASSAGQGANEQFF.

This clonotype was observed a handful of times. This chain joins TRBV27 and TRBJ2-7; the D gene is possibly TRBD1 (6 bases). The CDR3 runs 14 residues. V lost 2 bases, J lost 5 bases, and 13 bases lay in between. Germline V gene lookup returns CDR1 MNHEY and CDR2 SMNVEV (reference sequence). Written as DNA, the CDR3 is TGTGCCAGCAGTTTAGTCACAGGGTCCCACGAGCAGTACTTC. Encoded protein: CASSLVTGSHEQYF.

V is TRBV9 and J is TRBJ1-6; perhaps TRBD1 as D (5 bases). Looked up from germline, CDR1 is SGDLS and CDR2 is YYNGEE. Between the trimmed V and J ends, which lost 4 bases and 10 bases, there was a span of 18 bases. This CDR3 region has 15 residues. Here the CDR3 reads CASSPTRVVESPLHF. The CDR3 DNA reads as TGTGCCAGCAGCCCGACCAGGGTTGTAGAATCACCCCTCCACTTT.

The V gene is TRBV5-6, the J gene TRBJ2-5; the D gene could be TRBD1 or TRBD2 (5 bases each). Germline V lookup: CDR1 SGHDT, CDR2 YYEEEE. The V end was cut by 0 bases, the J end by 1 base, with 19 bases between. The CDR3 covers 18 residues. CDR3 coding DNA: TGTGCCAGCAGCTTGGGTTCAGGGTGGGGAGTGGGCCAAGAGACCCAGTACTTC. Residues: CASSLGSGWGVGQETQYF.

V and J are TRBV4-2 and TRBJ2-5, with 12 nucleotides matching TRBD2. The CDR3 is 16 residues long. V was pared by 2 bases and J by 5 bases, with 6 bases of the junction left unmatched. Germline V CDR1 and CDR2: LGHNA, YNFKEQ. This chain's CDR3 is CASSQSLLAGGETQYF. The DNA for the CDR3 is TGTGCCAGCAGCCAATCCTTACTAGCGGGAGGTGAGACCCAGTACTTC.

The chain is built from TRBV6-5 and TRBJ2-1; 9 nucleotides match TRBD2. The J segment lost 8 bases and the V segment lost 5 bases, leaving 13 bases of the junction unmatched. The CDR3 totals 16 residues. CDR1 MNHEY and CDR2 SVGAGI come from the germline V gene. The CDR3, as DNA: TGTGCCAGCAGTCGAGAGAGTCGCGGGGGGGCATATGAGCAGTTCTTC. Translation: CASSRESRGGAYEQFF.

This rearrangement joins TRBV5-1 to TRBJ2-1, with 15 nucleotides matching TRBD2. V trimming: 3 bases; J trimming: 1 base; junction bases outside the gene matches: 11. The CDR3 has 20 residues. Germline values: CDR1 SGHRS, CDR2 YFSETQ. This CDR3 reads CASSSPGWTSGGGSYNEQFF. CDR3 in DNA: TGCGCCAGCAGCTCTCCTGGATGGACTAGCGGGGGGGGTTCCTACAATGAGCAGTTCTTC.